A selection of T cell receptor beta chains follows, all from one sample in a study of blood T cell repertoires in COVID-19. Libraries were prepared by immunoSEQ multiplex PCR; TCRdb keeps only in-frame clonotypes and omits some of them. The sample contains approximately 160,000 clones, around 81% of which appear only once. Sequencing was performed on PBMCs or T cells enriched from blood (not recorded which). These receptors came from a man aged 40-49 years who had recovered from COVID-19. CDR3s include the opening cysteine and the closing phenylalanine or tryptophan. A D gene is named only where the DNA matches it firmly. Expanded clones get a size class; other rows say once, few or many, or leave the size out.

TRBJ2-2 NA NA TRBV2 TGTGCCAGCAGTGAGGGCAGGGTGTGGACCGGGGAGCTGTTTTTT CASSEGRVWTGELFF
TRBJ2-2 NA TRBD1 TRBV10-2 TGCGCCAGCACCAGGGGGTCCACCGGGGAGCTGTTTTTT CASTRGSTGELFF
TRBJ1-4 NA NA TRBV21-1 TGTGCCAGCACCCGGCGGGGTTGTGAAAAACTGTTTTTT CASTRRGCEKLFF
TRBJ2-7 NA TRBD1 TRBV7-8 TGTGCCAGCAGCCTTCGACAGGGTTACGAGCAGTACTTC CASSLRQGYEQYF
TRBJ1-5 NA TRBD1 TRBV6-1 TGTGCCAGCAGTGCCCTCCGGGAGGGGGCCAGCAATCAGCCCCAGCATTTT CASSALREGASNQPQHF
TRBJ1-1 NA NA TRBV9 TGTGCCAGCAGCCCCGCGGGGTACACTGAAGCTTTCTTT CASSPAGYTEAFF
TRBJ2-3 NA NA TRBV18 TGTGCCAGCTCACCTCAACTACCGACTAGCACAGATACGCAGTATTTT CASSPQLPTSTDTQYF
TRBJ2-5 NA NA TRBV7-2 TGTGCCAGCAGCTTAGGATACAGCCAAGAGACCCAGTACTTC CASSLGYSQETQYF
TRBJ2-1 once NA TRBV21-1 TGTGCCAGCAGCAAAGGTCGGATGGGGCACAATGAGCAGTTCTTC CASSKGRMGHNEQFF
TRBJ2-2 few TRBD1 TRBV10-3 TGTGCCATCAGTATCAGAATGGGACAGCGGACCGGGGAGCTGTTTTTT CAISIRMGQRTGELFF
TRBJ2-1 NA TRBD1 TRBV4-1 TGCGCCAGCAGCCAAGTACTACCGGGACAGGGAATCAATGAGCAGTTCTTC CASSQVLPGQGINEQFF
TRBJ2-7 NA NA TRBV2 TGTGCCAGCAGCCCTGATCGGGGGGCATTTTACGAGCAGTACTTC CASSPDRGAFYEQYF
TRBJ1-1 few TRBD1 TRBV19 TGTGCCAGTAGTTGGACAGGGACCCAAAGGGCTTTCTTT CASSWTGTQRAFF
TRBJ1-4 NA NA TRBV10-1 TGCGCCAGCAGTGAGGACAGCGTTAATGAAAAACTGTTTTTT CASSEDSVNEKLFF
TRBJ2-6 once NA TRBV5-1 TGCGCCAGCGGCCCCATGGCTGGGGCCAACGTCCTGACTTTC CASGPMAGANVLTF
TRBJ1-1 NA NA TRBV5-1 TGCGCCAGCAGCTTGGCCTCAAGAGCGTGGAACACTGAAGCTTTCTTT CASSLASRAWNTEAFF
TRBJ2-1 NA TRBD1 TRBV11-3 TGTGCCAGCAGCTTAGGAGGGACAGGGGGCGGTGAGCAGTTCTTC CASSLGGTGGGEQFF
TRBJ1-2 NA NA TRBV6-5 TGTGCCAGCAGTTCCGGTCCGGGGGGCTATGGCTACACCTTC CASSSGPGGYGYTF
TRBJ1-2 few NA TRBV19 TGTGCCAGTAGTAGTCGCTGGAGCTATGGCTACACCTTC CASSSRWSYGYTF
TRBJ1-2 NA NA TRBV19 TGTGCCAGTAGTCCAATAGCCCGGGACACTCCGGACTATGGCTACACCTTC CASSPIARDTPDYGYTF
TRBJ1-5 few NA TRBV2 TGTGCCAGCCATCCACAGGGAGGGACCCAGCATTTT CASHPQGGTQHF
TRBJ2-3 NA TRBD2 TRBV19 TGTGCCAGTAGTTTTAGCGGGGACGGCACAGATACGCAGTATTTT CASSFSGDGTDTQYF
TRBJ1-1 NA NA TRBV11-2 TGTGCCAGCAGCCACAAAGGGCCCTGGGAGGGGCTGAACACTGAAGCTTTCTTT CASSHKGPWEGLNTEAFF
TRBJ2-7 once NA TRBV4-1 TGCGCCAGCAGCCAAGATCCGGGGGAGTACGAGCAGTACTTC CASSQDPGEYEQYF
TRBJ1-2 once TRBD1 TRBV11-1 TGTGCCAGCAGCGTAGACAGGGCTGACTATGGCTACACCTTC CASSVDRADYGYTF
TRBJ2-1 NA TRBD2 TRBV4-1 TGCGCCAGCAGCCAAGCCTCGCTAGCGGGGGTTACCTACAATGAGCAGTTCTTC CASSQASLAGVTYNEQFF
TRBJ1-1 NA NA TRBV7-3 TGTGCCAGCAGCCCCGGGAGGGCCGAAGCTTTCTTT CASSPGRAEAFF
TRBJ2-2 few NA TRBV3-1/TRBV3-2 TGTGCCAGCAGCCCCTCGGGGACTTTTGGGGGGGAGCTGTTTTTT CASSPSGTFGGELFF
TRBJ2-3 few TRBD2 TRBV7-3 TGTGCCAGCAGCCCGACTAGCGGGGCGGGAGATACGCAGTATTTT CASSPTSGAGDTQYF
TRBJ2-3 once TRBD2 TRBV19 TGTGCCAGTAGTATGGGACTAGCGGGGGGCACAGATACGCAGTATTTT CASSMGLAGGTDTQYF
TRBJ2-5 NA TRBD2 TRBV19 TGTGCCAGTAGTGTAACTAGCGGGGGGCCCTATGAGACCCAGTACTTC CASSVTSGGPYETQYF
TRBJ2-3 NA TRBD2 TRBV7-2 TGTGCCAGCAGCTTAGACGCATCGGCTAGCGGGAGCACAGATACGCAGTATTTT CASSLDASASGSTDTQYF
TRBJ2-7 NA NA TRBV30 TGTGCCTGGTCAAGGGCGGGTAGCTCATACGAGCAGTACTTC CAWSRAGSSYEQYF
TRBJ1-6 few TRBD1 TRBV28 TGTGCCAGCAGCCCGGGACAGGCCAATTCACCCCTCCACTTT CASSPGQANSPLHF
TRBJ1-1 NA TRBD1 TRBV7-9 TGTGCCAGCGGGAAGGGGGCATTGAACACTGAAGCTTTCTTT CASGKGALNTEAFF